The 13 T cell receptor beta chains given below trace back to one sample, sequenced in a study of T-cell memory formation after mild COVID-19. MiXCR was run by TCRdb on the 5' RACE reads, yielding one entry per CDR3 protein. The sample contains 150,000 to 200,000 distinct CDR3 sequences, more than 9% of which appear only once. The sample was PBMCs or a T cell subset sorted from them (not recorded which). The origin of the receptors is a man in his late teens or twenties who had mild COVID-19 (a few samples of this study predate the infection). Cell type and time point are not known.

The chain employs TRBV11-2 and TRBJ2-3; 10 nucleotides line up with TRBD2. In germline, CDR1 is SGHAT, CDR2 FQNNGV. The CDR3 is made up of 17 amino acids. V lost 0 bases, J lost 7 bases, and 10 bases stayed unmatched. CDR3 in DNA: TGTGCCAGCAGCTTAGATGCCAGCGGGGGGGCATTAAATACGCAGTATTTT. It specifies CASSLDASGGALNTQYF.

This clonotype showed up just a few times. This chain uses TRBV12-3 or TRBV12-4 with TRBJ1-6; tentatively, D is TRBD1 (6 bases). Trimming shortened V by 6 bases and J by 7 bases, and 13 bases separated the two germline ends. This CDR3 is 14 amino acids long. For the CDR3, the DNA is TGTGCCAGCAGGAAGACAGGAGGCAATTCACCCCTCCACTTT. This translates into CASRKTGGNSPLHF.

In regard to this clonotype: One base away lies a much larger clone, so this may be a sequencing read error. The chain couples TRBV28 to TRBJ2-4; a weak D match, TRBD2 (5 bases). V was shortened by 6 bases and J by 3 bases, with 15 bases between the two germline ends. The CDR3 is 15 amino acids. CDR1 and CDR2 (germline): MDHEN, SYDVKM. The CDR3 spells CASRSILLDKNIQYF. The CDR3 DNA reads TGTGCCAGCAGGTCTATTCTACTAGACAAAAACATTCAGTACTTC.

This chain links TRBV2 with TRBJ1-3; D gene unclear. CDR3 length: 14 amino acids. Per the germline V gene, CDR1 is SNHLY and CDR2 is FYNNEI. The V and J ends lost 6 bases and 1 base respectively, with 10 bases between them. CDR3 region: CASRRELSGNTIYF. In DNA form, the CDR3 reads TGTGCCAGCAGAAGGGAGTTATCTGGAAACACCATATATTTT. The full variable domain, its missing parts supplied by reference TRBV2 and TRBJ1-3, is EPEVTQTPSHQVTQMGQEVILRCVPISNHLYFYWYRQILGQKVEFLVSFYNNEISEKSEIFDDQFSVERPDGSNFTLKIRSTKLEDSAMYFCASRRELSGNTIYFGEGSWLTVV.

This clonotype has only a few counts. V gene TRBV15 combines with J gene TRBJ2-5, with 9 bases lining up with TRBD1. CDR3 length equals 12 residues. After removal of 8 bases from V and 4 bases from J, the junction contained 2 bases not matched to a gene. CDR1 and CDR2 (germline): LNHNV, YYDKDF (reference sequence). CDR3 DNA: TGTGCCACCCGGACAGGGGCAGAGACCCAGTACTTC. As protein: CATRTGAETQYF.

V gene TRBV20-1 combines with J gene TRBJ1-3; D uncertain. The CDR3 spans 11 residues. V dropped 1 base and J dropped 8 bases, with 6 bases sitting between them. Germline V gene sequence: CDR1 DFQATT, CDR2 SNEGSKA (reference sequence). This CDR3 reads CSARVFDTIYF. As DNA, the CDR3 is TGCAGTGCTAGAGTCTTTGACACCATATATTTT.

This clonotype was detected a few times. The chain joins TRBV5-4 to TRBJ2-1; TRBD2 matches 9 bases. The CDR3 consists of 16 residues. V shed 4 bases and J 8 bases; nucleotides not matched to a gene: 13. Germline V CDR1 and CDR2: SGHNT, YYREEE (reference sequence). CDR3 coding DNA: TGTGCCAGCAGCACCGGAGCACTAGCGGGTGTCGATGAGCAGTTCTTC. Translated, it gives CASSTGALAGVDEQFF.

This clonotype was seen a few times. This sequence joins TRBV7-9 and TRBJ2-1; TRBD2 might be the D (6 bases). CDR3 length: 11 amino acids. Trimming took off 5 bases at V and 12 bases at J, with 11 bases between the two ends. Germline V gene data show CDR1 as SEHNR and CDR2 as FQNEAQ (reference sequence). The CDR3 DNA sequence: TGTGCCAGCAGCGGAAGTAGCGGGCAGTTCTTC. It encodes CASSGSSGQFF.

The CDR3 sequence: CASSRDREADTQYF. The CDR3 coding sequence is TGTGCCAGCAGTCGGGACAGGGAGGCAGATACGCAGTATTTT. This sequence joins TRBV2 and TRBJ2-3; TRBD1 matches 9 bases. V lost 5 bases and J lost 4; bases outside the gene matches: 4. Germline assignment: CDR1 SNHLY and CDR2 FYNNEI. The CDR3 runs 14 residues.

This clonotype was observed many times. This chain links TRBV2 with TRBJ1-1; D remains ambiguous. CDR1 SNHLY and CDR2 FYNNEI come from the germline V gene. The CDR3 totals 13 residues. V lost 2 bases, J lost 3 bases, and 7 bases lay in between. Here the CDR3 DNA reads TGTGCCAGCAGTGAACTGGAGGACACTGAAGCTTTCTTT. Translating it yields CASSELEDTEAFF. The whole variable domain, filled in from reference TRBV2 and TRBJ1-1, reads EPEVTQTPSHQVTQMGQEVILRCVPISNHLYFYWYRQILGQKVEFLVSFYNNEISEKSEIFDDQFSVERPDGSNFTLKIRSTKLEDSAMYFCASSELEDTEAFFGQGTRLTVV.

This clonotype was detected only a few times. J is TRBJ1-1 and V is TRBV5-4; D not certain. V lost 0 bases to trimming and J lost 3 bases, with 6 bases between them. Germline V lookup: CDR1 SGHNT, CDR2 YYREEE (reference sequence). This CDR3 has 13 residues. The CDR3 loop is CASSLEPHTEAFF. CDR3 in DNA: TGTGCCAGCAGCTTGGAGCCACACACTGAAGCTTTCTTT.

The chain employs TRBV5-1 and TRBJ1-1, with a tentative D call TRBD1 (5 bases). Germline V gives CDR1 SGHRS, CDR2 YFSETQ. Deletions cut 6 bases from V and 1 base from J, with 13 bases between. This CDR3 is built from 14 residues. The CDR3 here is CASKGRGENTEAFF. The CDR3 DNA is TGCGCCAGCAAAGGTAGGGGCGAGAACACTGAAGCTTTCTTT.

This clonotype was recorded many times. CDR3 sequence: CASSSGLYQETQYF. The CDR3 DNA is TGTGCCAGCAGCTCGGGGCTTTACCAAGAGACCCAGTACTTC. The rearrangement links TRBV11-2 to TRBJ2-5; the D call may be TRBD1 or TRBD2 (5 bases each). V was cut by 4 bases and J by 0 bases, with 9 bases left in between. Germline V lookup: CDR1 SGHAT, CDR2 FQNNGV. The CDR3 consists of 14 residues.